This TCR beta chain was found in a study of blood T cell repertoires in COVID-19. Study information: The United States, Italy and Spain supplied acute and convalescent COVID-19 samples. PBMCs, B-cell-depleted T cells, or T cells were the source of the cDNA or gDNA that made up the material.

The V gene end was trimmed by 6 bases and the J gene end by 1 base; junction bases not matched to a gene: 5. This CDR3 region has 14 residues. Germline lookup yields CDR1 LNHDA and CDR2 SQIVND (reference sequence). Under the authors' procedure: Amplification with reference gene primers provided the estimates of nucleated cell counts. Assay: immunoSEQ multiplex PCR; the TCRdb copy retains only in-frame clones and omits some. The V and J calls and clone size were taken over from that table, and D and trimming were inferred from the DNA. The table shows approximately 140,000 clones, with more than 85% occurring only once.

Sequencing was carried out using peripheral blood. This chain uses TRBV19 with TRBJ1-1, with 7 bases identical to TRBD1. The source of this sequence is a man between 45 and 60 years old with active or convalescent COVID-19. CDR3 bases: TGTGCCAGTAGAAAACAGGGGCAGAACACTGAAGCTTTCTTT. This encodes CASRKQGQNTEAFF.